The clone carrying this T cell receptor (beta chain) was picked up many times. Antigen specificity is unknown. Unique molecular identifiers tagged every individual TCR cDNA molecule. TCRdb re-analysed the 5' RACE reads in MiXCR, keeping a single row per CDR3 protein. The sample has about 22,000 distinct CDR3 sequences; about 5% are singletons. The data belong to a study of spatial heterogeneity in lung cancer. Findings and limits, study-wide: More often at tumor resection than at routine follow-up, ubiquitous expanded tumor TCRs were detected in the blood.

This sample's time point: sample taken at primary tumor resection. Whole RNA from tumor, nontumor lung or frozen PBMC was sequenced unsorted. CDR3 length: 13 residues. Per the germline V gene, CDR1 is SQVTM and CDR2 is ANQGSEA. The V and J ends lost 5 bases and 5 bases, in that order; junction bases with no gene match: 7. This sequence was found in a male donor with early-stage non-small cell lung cancer. The specimen comprised PBMCs, sampled at surgery. The chain uses TRBV29-1 and TRBJ2-3, with TRBD2 matching over 7 bases. The CDR3 coding sequence is TGCAGCGTTCTCCAAACGGGGGGAGATACGCAGTATTTT. Translating it yields CSVLQTGGDTQYF.